This entry is about one T cell receptor (beta chain). TCRdb's table, derived via immunoSEQ multiplex PCR, lists solely in-frame clones and lacks some. This sample has approximately 200,000 clones, with 70% to 90% found just once. This entry comes from a study of blood T cell repertoires in COVID-19. The CDR3 length is 16 residues. Germline-derived CDR1 and CDR2 are SNHLY and FYNNEI. V gave up 6 bases and J gave up 6 bases; unmatched junction bases: 12. The source of this sequence is a man aged 35 to 55 with acute or convalescent COVID-19. The source material was peripheral blood. The chain links TRBV2 to TRBJ2-1; 9 nucleotides align to TRBD2. CDR3 protein: CASSLLGRGGLNEQFF. The CDR3 nucleotides read TGTGCCAGCAGCCTCCTCGGGCGGGGGGGTCTCAATGAGCAGTTCTTC. The variable domain in full, with the rest retrieved from reference TRBV2 and TRBJ2-1, is EPEVTQTPSHQVTQMGQEVILRCVPISNHLYFYWYRQILGQKVEFLVSFYNNEISEKSEIFDDQFSVERPDGSNFTLKIRSTKLEDSAMYFCASSLLGRGGLNEQFFGPGTRLTVL.